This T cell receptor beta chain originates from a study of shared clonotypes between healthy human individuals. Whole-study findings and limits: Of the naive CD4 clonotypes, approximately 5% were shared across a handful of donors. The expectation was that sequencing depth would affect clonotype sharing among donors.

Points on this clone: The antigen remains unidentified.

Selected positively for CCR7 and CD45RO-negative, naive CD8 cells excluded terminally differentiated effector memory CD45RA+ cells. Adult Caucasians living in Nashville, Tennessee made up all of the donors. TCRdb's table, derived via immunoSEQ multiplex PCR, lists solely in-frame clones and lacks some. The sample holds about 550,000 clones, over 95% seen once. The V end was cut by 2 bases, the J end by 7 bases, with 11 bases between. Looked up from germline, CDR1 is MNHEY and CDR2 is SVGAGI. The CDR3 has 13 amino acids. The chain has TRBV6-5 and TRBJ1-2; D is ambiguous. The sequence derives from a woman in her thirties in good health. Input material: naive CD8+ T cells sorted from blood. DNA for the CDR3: TGTGCCAGCAGTTACGATTCAGGCGGTGGCTACACCTTC. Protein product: CASSYDSGGGYTF.